What follows describes a single TCR beta chain. This sample was taken from a study of shared T cell receptors in the human thymus. The CDR3 spans 16 residues. Germline loops: CDR1 SNHLY, CDR2 FYNNEI. J gave up 6 bases and V 9 bases, and 20 bases lay outside the gene matches. The protocol was immunoSEQ multiplex PCR, while the TCRdb copy is restricted to in-frame clones and leaves out a portion. There are 640,000 or so clones in the sample; 80% to 90% occur only once, and 0.0094% lies in the top ten. This sample also belongs to another study, concerning human thymus T cells. This second study says: Finnish infants who were healthy and having corrective surgery for congenital heart defects made up the donors. Obtained as resections during corrective heart surgery, the thymus tissue was then studied.

The source of this sequence is a boy in the first two years of life with a congenital heart defect. The material sequenced was thymocytes. V is TRBV2 and J is TRBJ2-7; 7 nucleotides align to TRBD2. The CDR3 loop reads CASLFPRREPPTEQYF. DNA of the CDR3: TGTGCCAGTCTATTCCCGAGGCGGGAGCCCCCCACCGAGCAGTACTTC.